The 29 T cell receptor beta chains in this list originate from one sample, sequenced in a study of blood T cell repertoires in COVID-19. Libraries were prepared by immunoSEQ multiplex PCR; TCRdb keeps only in-frame clonotypes and omits some of them. This sample carries 150,000 to 200,000 clones, more than 85% of them seen once, and the ten largest clones take roughly 2.4%. Sequencing was done on a sample of peripheral blood. The source of these receptors is a woman older than 75 with COVID-19, enrolled during active disease.

V gene TRBV5-5 combines with J gene TRBJ2-7; D is possibly TRBD1 (6 bases). Trimming shortened V by 4 bases and J by 0 bases, and 11 bases separated the two germline ends. The germline CDR1 and CDR2 sequences are SGHKS and YYEKEE (reference sequence). The CDR3 contains 14 residues. The CDR3 loop is CASSAVGASYEQYF. The CDR3 coding sequence is TGTGCCAGCAGCGCCGTGGGGGCCTCCTACGAGCAGTACTTC.

The rearrangement links TRBV9 to TRBJ2-5, with 7 bases that match TRBD2. The CDR3 has 15 residues. The trim removed 0 bases at V and 1 base at J, leaving 3 bases unmatched. Germline V gene sequence: CDR1 SGDLS, CDR2 YYNGEE. The DNA for the CDR3 is TGTGCCAGCAGCGTAGATGGGAGGGCCCAAGAGACCCAGTACTTC. It yields the protein CASSVDGRAQETQYF.

DNA for the CDR3: TGTGCCAGCAGCTATAGTCCGCTGCGGGGCTACACCTTC. Translation: CASSYSPLRGYTF. The chain carries TRBV3-1 (or the pseudogene TRBV3-2) and TRBJ1-2, with D hard to call. In germline, CDR1 is LGHDT, CDR2 YNNKEL (reference sequence). The CDR3 totals 13 residues. Trimming removed 5 bases at V and 8 bases at J, with 15 bases between.

This chain links TRBV10-3 with TRBJ1-6; weak D call: TRBD1 (5 bases). There are 15 residues in the CDR3. The V end lost 1 base, the J end lost 10 bases, and 14 bases lay between the germline ends. Germline CDR1 ENHRY, CDR2 SYGVKD. CDR3 nucleotide sequence: TGTGCCATCAGTGAGTGGGAGGACGACAGCTCACCCCTCCACTTT. Translating it yields CAISEWEDDSSPLHF.

The chain has TRBV19 and TRBJ2-7; D is perhaps TRBD2 (5 bases). This CDR3 comprises 15 residues. CDR1 LNHDA and CDR2 SQIVND come from the germline V gene (reference sequence). The germline V and J ends were trimmed by 3 bases and 5 bases, with 17 bases remaining between them. CDR3 loop: CASSIAGLMTHEQYF. The CDR3 DNA reads as TGTGCCAGTAGTATCGCGGGTTTGATGACCCACGAGCAGTACTTC.

CDR3 amino acids: CASSLDSQINTEAFF. CDR3 bases: TGTGCCAGCAGCTTGGACAGTCAGATAAACACTGAAGCTTTCTTT. The gene calls are TRBV5-5 and TRBJ1-1; no clear D gene. CDR3 length equals 15 residues. Germline V gives CDR1 SGHKS, CDR2 YYEKEE (reference sequence). Trimming removed 0 bases at V and 2 bases at J, with 11 bases between.

A few counts support this clone. Other nucleotide sequences from this sample produce the same CDR3. The chain has TRBV5-1 and TRBJ1-2; D might be TRBD1 (5 bases). Germline V gives CDR1 SGHRS, CDR2 YFSETQ. This CDR3 has 14 amino acids. V lost 0 bases and J 0 bases, leaving 6 bases between the germline ends. CDR3 in DNA: TGCGCCAGCAGCTTGGAAGGGGCTAACTATGGCTACACCTTC. This sequence encodes CASSLEGANYGYTF. The full variable domain, rest sourced from reference TRBV5-1 and TRBJ1-2, is KAGVTQTPRYLIKTRGQQVTLSCSPISGHRSVSWYQQTPGQGLQFLFEYFSETQRNKGNFPGRFSGRQFSNSRSEMNVSTLELGDSALYLCASSLEGANYGYTFGSGTRLTVV.

The J gene is TRBJ1-4, the V gene TRBV18; D not resolved. Germline lookup yields CDR1 KGHSH and CDR2 LQKENI. The CDR3 is 15 residues long. Between the trimmed V and J ends, which lost 5 bases and 0 bases, there was a span of 10 bases. The CDR3 is CASSRASATNEKLFF. The CDR3, as DNA: TGTGCCAGCTCAAGAGCTAGTGCAACTAATGAAAAACTGTTTTTT.

This clone showed up just once. The chain is built from TRBV25-1 and TRBJ1-1; D unresolved. CDR3 length: 14 amino acids. V was trimmed by 1 base and J by 3 bases, leaving 9 bases between them. CDR1 MGHDK and CDR2 SYGVNS come from the germline V gene. The CDR3 sequence is CASSESSTHTEAFF. The DNA for the CDR3 is TGTGCCAGCAGTGAATCGAGTACTCACACTGAAGCTTTCTTT.

This chain joins TRBV29-1 and TRBJ1-1, with D unresolved. This CDR3 spans 12 amino acids. The V gene lost 7 bases and the J gene lost 1 base, with 10 bases spanning the gap. Germline V gene lookup returns CDR1 SQVTM and CDR2 ANQGSEA. CDR3 region: CSAGSRNTEAFF. As DNA, the CDR3 is TGCAGCGCCGGTTCGAGGAACACTGAAGCTTTCTTT.

The chain couples TRBV15 to TRBJ1-3; possible D gene TRBD1, 6 bases. The CDR3 is 14 residues long. Deletions cut 0 bases from V and 8 bases from J, with 11 bases between. Germline V gene lookup returns CDR1 LNHNV and CDR2 YYDKDF (reference sequence). The CDR3 coding sequence is TGTGCCACCAGCAGAGAACCAGGGGCGGACACCATATATTTT. It is translated as CATSREPGADTIYF.

The chain employs TRBV7-9 and TRBJ2-7, with D possibly being TRBD2 (6 bases). Germline values: CDR1 SEHNR, CDR2 FQNEAQ (reference sequence). Trimming left V 5 bases short and J 3 bases short, with 17 bases between. This CDR3 contains 15 residues. CDR3 loop: CASSTRRGLNYEQYF. Here the CDR3 DNA reads TGTGCCAGCAGCACGAGGCGGGGTCTAAACTACGAGCAGTACTTC.

The J gene is TRBJ2-2, the V gene TRBV7-2; no clear D gene. V gave up 4 bases and J gave up 7 bases, with 10 bases separating them. The CDR3 is 13 amino acids. Per the germline V gene, CDR1 is SGHTA and CDR2 is FQGNSA. CDR3 sequence reads: CASSSTTGGELFF. The CDR3 nucleotides read TGTGCCAGCAGCTCGACAACTGGCGGGGAGCTGTTTTTT.

This chain links TRBV27 with TRBJ2-1, with 11 bases lining up with TRBD2. Losses at the gene ends were 4 bases for V and 6 bases for J; bases not matched to a gene: 8. The CDR3 extends over 16 amino acids. Germline-derived CDR1 and CDR2 are MNHEY and SMNVEV (reference sequence). CDR3 DNA: TGTGCCAGCAGTTCCCCTACTAGCGGGAGAACCAATGAGCAGTTCTTC. This encodes CASSSPTSGRTNEQFF.

This clone was seen once. The chain has TRBV6-5 and TRBJ1-1, with 7 bases matching TRBD1. Germline assignment: CDR1 MNHEY and CDR2 SVGAGI. The J segment lost 7 bases and the V segment lost 6 bases, leaving 5 bases of the junction unmatched. This CDR3 is built from 12 residues. The CDR3 DNA is TGTGCCAGCAGGAGGGGGCGCGGTGAAGCTTTCTTT. Amino acid sequence: CASRRGRGEAFF.

J is TRBJ2-1 and V is TRBV4-2; D is perhaps TRBD2 (5 bases). Germline lookup yields CDR1 LGHNA and CDR2 YNFKEQ. The CDR3 contains 13 residues. The V gene lost 3 bases and the J gene lost 9 bases, with 12 bases spanning the gap. The CDR3 here is CASSQLDAGEQFF. The CDR3 region has the DNA TGTGCCAGCAGCCAGCTAGACGCGGGTGAGCAGTTCTTC.

This chain joins TRBV5-1 and TRBJ1-6; D is possibly TRBD1 (5 bases). Trimming took 7 bases from V and 4 from J, leaving 9 bases between them. Germline V gene data show CDR1 as SGHRS and CDR2 as YFSETQ. This CDR3 comprises 13 residues. CDR3 region: CASGALYNSPLHF. CDR3 nucleotide sequence: TGCGCCAGCGGGGCTTTGTATAATTCACCCCTCCACTTT.

V usage is TRBV28 and J usage is TRBJ1-5; D possibly corresponds to TRBD1 (6 bases). Trimming took 6 bases from V and 2 from J, leaving 14 bases between them. CDR1 is MDHEN and CDR2 is SYDVKM in the germline V gene. The CDR3 runs to 15 residues. CDR3 loop: CASRDGGLRNQPQHF. The CDR3 nucleotides are TGTGCCAGCAGAGACGGGGGGCTACGCAATCAGCCCCAGCATTTT.

The chain carries TRBV11-1 and TRBJ2-7; D is possibly TRBD2 (5 bases). The V end lost 3 bases, the J end lost 4 bases, and 10 bases lay between the germline ends. The germline CDR1 and CDR2 sequences are SGHAT and FQDESV (reference sequence). The CDR3 runs to 13 residues. CDR3 region: CASSFPPGYEQYF. The CDR3 bases are TGTGCCAGCAGCTTCCCCCCGGGGTACGAGCAGTACTTC. The full variable domain, in which reference TRBV11-1 and TRBJ2-7 provide the parts outside the CDR3, is EAEVAQSPRYKITEKSQAVAFWCDPISGHATLYWYRQILGQGPELLVQFQDESVVDDSQLPKDRFSAERLKGVDSTLKIQPAELGDSAMYLCASSFPPGYEQYFGPGTRLTVT.

The rearrangement joins TRBV6-2 or TRBV6-3 to TRBJ1-1; perhaps TRBD1 as D (6 bases). CDR3 size: 15 residues. Trimming removed 2 bases at V and 4 bases at J, with 14 bases between. CDR1 is MNHEY, CDR2 SVGEGT, per germline. For the CDR3, the DNA is TGTGCCAGCAGTTACACAGGGAGACGGCGCACTGAAGCTTTCTTT. Its translation is CASSYTGRRRTEAFF.

The gene calls are TRBV19 and TRBJ2-5, with D possibly being TRBD1 (5 bases). Germline V gene sequence: CDR1 LNHDA, CDR2 SQIVND (reference sequence). Trimming stripped 5 bases from V and 1 base from J, with 11 bases between. CDR3 length: 14 residues. The CDR3 region is CASSYRQSQETQYF. As DNA, the CDR3 is TGTGCCAGTAGTTACCGACAGAGCCAAGAGACCCAGTACTTC.

J is TRBJ2-3 and V is TRBV18; a weak D match, TRBD2 (5 bases). Per the germline V gene, CDR1 is KGHSH and CDR2 is LQKENI. Trimming took 3 bases from V and 8 from J, leaving 21 bases between them. The CDR3 is 16 amino acids. The DNA for the CDR3 is TGTGCCAGCTCACCCTTTAAGGAGGACCTTATGGGTACGCAGTATTTT. It translates to CASSPFKEDLMGTQYF. The full variable domain, its missing parts supplied by reference TRBV18 and TRBJ2-3, is NAGVMQNPRHLVRRRGQEARLRCSPMKGHSHVYWYRQLPEEGLKFMVYLQKENIIDESGMPKERFSAEFPKEGPSILRIQQVVRGDSAAYFCASSPFKEDLMGTQYFGPGTRLTVL.

There are a few counts of this clone. The chain is built from TRBV19 and TRBJ1-2, with TRBD1 matching over 7 bases. V gave up 4 bases and J gave up 3 bases; unmatched junction bases: 5. The CDR3 runs 14 residues. Looked up from germline, CDR1 is LNHDA and CDR2 is SQIVND (reference sequence). CDR3 protein: CASSRGTDYYGYTF. In nucleotides, the CDR3 is TGTGCCAGTAGTAGAGGGACAGATTACTATGGCTACACCTTC.

The gene calls are TRBV6-2 or TRBV6-3 and TRBJ2-4; D is unresolved. With 1 base removed from V and 2 bases from J, the gap between germline ends came to 3 bases. The germline V gene has CDR1 MNHEY and CDR2 SVGEGT. There are 13 residues in the CDR3. The CDR3 protein is CASSYLTKNIQYF. CDR3 coding DNA: TGTGCCAGCAGTTACTTAACCAAAAACATTCAGTACTTC.

The rearrangement links TRBV5-1 to TRBJ2-5; the match to TRBD1 covers 9 bases. Germline-derived CDR1 and CDR2 are SGHRS and YFSETQ. Losses at the gene ends were 3 bases for V and 5 bases for J; bases not matched to a gene: 5. The CDR3 spans 14 residues. CDR3 DNA: TGCGCCAGCAGCTCGGACAGGGGTTCGGAGACCCAGTACTTC. Protein: CASSSDRGSETQYF.

The chain carries TRBV4-3 and TRBJ2-4; D may be TRBD2 (5 bases). The CDR3 length is 13 residues. Per the germline V gene, CDR1 is LGHNA and CDR2 is YSLEER. The germline V and J ends were trimmed by 4 bases and 10 bases, with 14 bases remaining between them. CDR3 bases: TGCGCCAGCAGCCGAGGACTCTCCAGTATTCAGTACTTC. Its translation: CASSRGLSSIQYF.

The chain combines TRBV10-1 with TRBJ2-7; 8 bases line up with TRBD2. With V trimmed by 6 bases and J by 7 bases, 17 bases remained unmatched. The CDR3 runs to 16 residues. CDR1 is WNHNN, CDR2 SYGVQD, per germline (reference sequence). The CDR3 DNA is TGCGCCAGCAGGAACTCTGTCGGGAGGGTCCTTGAGGAGCAGTACTTC. As protein: CASRNSVGRVLEEQYF.

The genes are TRBV19 and TRBJ2-7; D is possibly TRBD1 (6 bases). V lost 6 bases and J 2 bases, leaving 20 bases between the germline ends. CDR3 length: 16 amino acids. CDR1 and CDR2 from the germline V gene are LNHDA and SQIVND (reference sequence). The CDR3 reads CASSRGMSGIPYEQYF. The CDR3 DNA sequence: TGTGCCAGTAGCAGGGGCATGTCGGGGATCCCCTACGAGCAGTACTTC.

The CDR3 loop is CSASPGGRGGELFF. As DNA, the CDR3 is TGCAGTGCTAGTCCTGGCGGGAGAGGCGGGGAGCTGTTTTTT. The chain combines TRBV20-1 with TRBJ2-2; 7 bases are a match to TRBD2. CDR3 size: 14 residues. Germline V gene sequence: CDR1 DFQATT, CDR2 SNEGSKA (reference sequence). V shed 3 bases, J shed 7 bases, and the junction held 8 bases outside the gene matches.